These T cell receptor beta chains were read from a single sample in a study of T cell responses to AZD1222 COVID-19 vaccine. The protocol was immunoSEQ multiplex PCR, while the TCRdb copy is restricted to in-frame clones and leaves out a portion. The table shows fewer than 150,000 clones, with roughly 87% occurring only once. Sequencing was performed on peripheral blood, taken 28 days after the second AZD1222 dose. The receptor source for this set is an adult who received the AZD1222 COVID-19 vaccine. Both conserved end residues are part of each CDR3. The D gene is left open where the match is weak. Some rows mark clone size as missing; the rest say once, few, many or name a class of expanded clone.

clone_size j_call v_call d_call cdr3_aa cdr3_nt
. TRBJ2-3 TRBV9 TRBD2 CASSVGASGIDTQYF TGTGCCAGCAGCGTAGGGGCTAGCGGGATAGATACGCAGTATTTT
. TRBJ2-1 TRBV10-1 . CASSESASYNEQFF TGCGCCAGCAGTGAGTCAGCCTCCTACAATGAGCAGTTCTTC
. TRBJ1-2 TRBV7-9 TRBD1 CAIRTGGAGNGYTF TGTGCCATCCGGACAGGGGGCGCAGGAAATGGCTACACCTTC
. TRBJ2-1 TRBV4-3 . CASSQDTGLYNEQFF TGCGCCAGCAGCCAAGATACGGGGTTATACAATGAGCAGTTCTTC
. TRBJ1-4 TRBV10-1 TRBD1 CASSEGQETNEKLFF TGCGCCAGCAGTGAAGGACAGGAGACTAATGAAAAACTGTTTTTT
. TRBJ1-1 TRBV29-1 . CSAKRVDTEAFF TGCAGCGCTAAGAGGGTGGACACTGAAGCTTTCTTT
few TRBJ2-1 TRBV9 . CASSVTGAPYNEQFF TGTGCCAGCAGCGTTACGGGAGCGCCCTACAATGAGCAGTTCTTC
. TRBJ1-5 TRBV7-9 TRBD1 CASSPGGGSNQPQHF TGTGCCAGCAGCCCAGGGGGCGGCAGCAATCAGCCCCAGCATTTT
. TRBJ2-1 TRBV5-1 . CASRGGDGYNEQFF TGCGCCAGCAGGGGGGGAGACGGTTACAATGAGCAGTTCTTC
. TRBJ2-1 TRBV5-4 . CASSPGFQDEQFF TGTGCCAGCAGCCCGGGATTTCAGGATGAGCAGTTCTTC
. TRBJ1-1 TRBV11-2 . CASSYHQVNTEAFF TGTGCCAGCAGCTACCACCAGGTGAACACTGAAGCTTTCTTT
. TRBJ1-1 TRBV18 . CASSRQVDTEAFF TGTGCCAGCTCAAGACAGGTTGACACTGAAGCTTTCTTT
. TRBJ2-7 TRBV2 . CASSTGLGPEQYF TGTGCCAGCAGTACGGGTCTTGGGCCCGAGCAGTACTTC
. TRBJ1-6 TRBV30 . CAWSGGTYSYNSPLHF TGTGCCTGGAGTGGCGGCACCTACTCCTATAATTCACCCCTCCACTTT
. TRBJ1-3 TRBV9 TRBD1 CASTAGTGSSGNTIYF TGTGCCAGCACAGCCGGGACAGGCTCCTCTGGAAACACCATATATTTT
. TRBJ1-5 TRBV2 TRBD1 CASRTGESQPQHF TGTGCCAGCAGAACAGGGGAGAGTCAGCCCCAGCATTTT
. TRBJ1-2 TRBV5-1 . CASSSAGAVHGYTF TGCGCCAGCAGCTCGGCCGGCGCCGTTCATGGCTACACCTTC
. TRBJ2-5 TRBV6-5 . CASSTHGGGQETQYF TGTGCCAGCAGCACCCACGGGGGCGGCCAAGAGACCCAGTACTTC
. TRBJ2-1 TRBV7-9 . CASSLAGSSTVNNEQFF TGTGCCAGCAGCTTAGCCGGAAGTAGTACTGTTAACAATGAGCAGTTCTTC
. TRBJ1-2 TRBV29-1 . CSVYRADYGYTF TGCAGCGTTTACAGGGCGGACTATGGCTACACCTTC
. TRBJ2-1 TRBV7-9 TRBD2 CASSPGLAGDNEQFF TGTGCCAGCAGCCCTGGACTAGCGGGAGACAATGAGCAGTTCTTC
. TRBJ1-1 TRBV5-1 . CASSLFGTQTEAFF TGCGCCAGCAGCTTGTTCGGTACCCAAACTGAAGCTTTCTTT
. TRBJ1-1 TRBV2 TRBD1 CASSQDRGRVEAFF TGTGCCAGCAGCCAGGACAGGGGGCGCGTTGAAGCTTTCTTT
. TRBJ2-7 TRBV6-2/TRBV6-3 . CASSYGVRGEQYF TGTGCCAGCAGTTACGGGGTTCGGGGCGAGCAGTACTTC
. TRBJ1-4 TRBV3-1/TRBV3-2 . CASSQRSEKLFF TGTGCCAGCAGCCAAAGGTCTGAAAAACTGTTTTTT
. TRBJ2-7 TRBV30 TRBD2 CAWTKPGLADFSYEQYF TGTGCCTGGACTAAGCCGGGACTAGCGGATTTTTCCTACGAGCAGTACTTC
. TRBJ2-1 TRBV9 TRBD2 CASSPTSGRTYNEQFF TGTGCCAGCAGCCCTACTAGCGGGAGGACCTACAATGAGCAGTTCTTC
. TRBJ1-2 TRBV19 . CASSDYGYTF TGTGCCAGTTCGGACTATGGCTACACCTTC
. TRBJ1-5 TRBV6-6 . CASSFTQGNQPQHF TGTGCCAGCAGTTTTACCCAGGGCAATCAGCCCCAGCATTTT
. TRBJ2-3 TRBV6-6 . CASDKGEGAPDTQYF TGTGCCAGCGACAAAGGAGAGGGAGCCCCAGATACGCAGTATTTT
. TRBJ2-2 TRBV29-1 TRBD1 CSMKTGAVTGELFF TGCAGCATGAAGACAGGGGCGGTCACCGGGGAGCTGTTTTTT
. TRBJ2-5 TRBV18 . CASSPDETQYF TGTGCCAGCTCACCGGACGAGACCCAGTACTTC
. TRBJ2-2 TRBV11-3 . CASSPIDGSGTGELFF TGTGCCAGCAGCCCAATCGACGGCTCGGGGACCGGGGAGCTGTTTTTT
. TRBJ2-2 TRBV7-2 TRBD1 CASSLQGATGELFF TGTGCCAGCAGCTTACAGGGGGCCACCGGGGAGCTGTTTTTT
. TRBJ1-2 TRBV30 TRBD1 CAWIRTGGRGYTF TGTGCCTGGATCCGGACAGGGGGACGAGGCTACACCTTC
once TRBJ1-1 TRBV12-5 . CASGWGYTEAFF TGTGCTAGTGGTTGGGGTTACACTGAAGCTTTCTTT
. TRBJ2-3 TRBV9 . CASSVASGTDTQYF TGTGCCAGCAGCGTAGCGAGCGGCACAGATACGCAGTATTTT
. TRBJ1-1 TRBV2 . CASSGGGVNTEAFF TGTGCCAGCAGTGGGGGGGGTGTGAACACTGAAGCTTTCTTT
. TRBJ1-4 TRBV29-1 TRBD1 CSVEDRTGGAGKLFF TGCAGCGTTGAAGACCGGACAGGGGGCGCAGGAAAACTGTTTTTT
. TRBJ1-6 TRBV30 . CAWSVLTVNSPLHF TGTGCCTGGAGTGTACTGACGGTAAATTCACCCCTCCACTTT
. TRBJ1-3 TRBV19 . CATGRGNSGNTIYF TGTGCCACCGGACGGGGAAACAGTGGAAACACCATATATTTT
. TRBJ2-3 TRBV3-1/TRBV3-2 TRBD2 CASSQYGPAGGLGTQYF TGTGCCAGCAGCCAATACGGCCCAGCGGGAGGGCTTGGTACGCAGTATTTT
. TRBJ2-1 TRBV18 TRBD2 CASSPGGGYNEQFF TGTGCCAGCTCACCGGGCGGGGGGTACAATGAGCAGTTCTTC
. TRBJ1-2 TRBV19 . CASSIGGSNYGYTF TGTGCCAGTAGTATCGGCGGATCTAACTATGGCTACACCTTC
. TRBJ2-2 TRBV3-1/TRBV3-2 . CASSLLGRITGELFF TGTGCCAGCAGCCTCCTGGGACGGATCACCGGGGAGCTGTTTTTT
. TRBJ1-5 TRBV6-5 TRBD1 CASSWKQGEECQPQHF TGTGCCAGCAGTTGGAAGCAGGGGGAAGAATGCCAGCCCCAGCATTTT
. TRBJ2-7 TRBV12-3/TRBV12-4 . CASTETTYEQYF TGTGCCAGCACAGAGACTACCTACGAGCAGTACTTC
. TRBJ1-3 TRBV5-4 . CASSLGGVSGNTIYF TGTGCCAGCAGCTTGGGAGGAGTCTCTGGAAACACCATATATTTT
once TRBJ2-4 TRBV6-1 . CASSVHLSGLRDIQYF TGTGCCAGCAGTGTCCACCTTTCGGGACTGAGGGACATTCAGTACTTC
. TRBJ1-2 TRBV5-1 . CASSLDRAESGYTF TGCGCCAGCAGCTTGGACAGGGCTGAGAGTGGCTACACCTTC
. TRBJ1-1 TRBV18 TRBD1 CASSPNSGQSLMNTEAFF TGTGCCAGCTCCCCAAACTCGGGACAGAGTCTCATGAACACTGAAGCTTTCTTT
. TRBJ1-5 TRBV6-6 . CASSLRAYRDGNQPQHF TGTGCCAGCAGTCTCCGGGCCTACCGGGATGGCAATCAGCCCCAGCATTTT